The TCR beta chain described here comes from a study of T-cell memory formation after mild COVID-19. Findings of the study overall: CD4/CD8 balance characterized clones contracting day 15 to 85, and CD4+ skew characterized later expanders.

CDR1 and CDR2 from the germline V gene are MNHEY and SMNVEV (reference sequence). V lost 3 bases and J lost 2, with 11 bases in between. The CDR3 is made up of 14 amino acids. This clonotype was found many times. Its cognate antigen is unknown. TCRdb passed the 5' RACE reads through MiXCR, listing each CDR3 protein once. Of some 14,000 distinct CDR3 sequences listed, roughly 15% were seen once; the top ten hold roughly three fifths. This clonotype originated in a man between 18 and 29 years old who had mild COVID-19 (a few samples of this study predate the infection). Cell type and time point are not known. V usage is TRBV27 and J usage is TRBJ2-7, with D maybe TRBD2 (6 bases). Material: PBMCs or a T cell subset sorted from them (not recorded which). The chain's CDR3 is CASSFGGNPYEQYF. The CDR3 DNA reads as TGTGCCAGCAGTTTCGGGGGTAACCCCTACGAGCAGTACTTC.